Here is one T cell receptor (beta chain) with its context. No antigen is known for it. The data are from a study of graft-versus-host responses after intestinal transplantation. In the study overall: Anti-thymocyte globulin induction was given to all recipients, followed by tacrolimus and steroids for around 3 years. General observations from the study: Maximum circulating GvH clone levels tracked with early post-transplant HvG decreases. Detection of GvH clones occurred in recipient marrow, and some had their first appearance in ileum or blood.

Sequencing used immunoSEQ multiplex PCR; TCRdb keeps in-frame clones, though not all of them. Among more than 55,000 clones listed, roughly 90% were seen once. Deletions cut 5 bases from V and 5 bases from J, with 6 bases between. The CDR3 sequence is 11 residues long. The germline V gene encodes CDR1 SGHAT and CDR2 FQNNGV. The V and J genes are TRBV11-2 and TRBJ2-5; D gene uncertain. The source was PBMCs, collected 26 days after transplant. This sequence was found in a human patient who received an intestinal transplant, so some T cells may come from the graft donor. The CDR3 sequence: CASSPRETQYF. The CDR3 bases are TGTGCCAGCAGCCCCCGGGAGACCCAGTACTTC.